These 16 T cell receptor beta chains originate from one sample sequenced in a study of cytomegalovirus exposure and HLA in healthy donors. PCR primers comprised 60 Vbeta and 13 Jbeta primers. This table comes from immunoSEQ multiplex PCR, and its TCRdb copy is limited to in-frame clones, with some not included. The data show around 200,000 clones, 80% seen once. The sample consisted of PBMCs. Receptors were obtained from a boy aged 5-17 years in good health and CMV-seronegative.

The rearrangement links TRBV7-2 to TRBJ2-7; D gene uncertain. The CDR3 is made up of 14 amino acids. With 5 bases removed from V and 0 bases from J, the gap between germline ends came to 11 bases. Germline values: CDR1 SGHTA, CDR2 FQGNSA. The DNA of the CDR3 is TGTGCCAGCAGCCTCACAGTGAGCTCCTACGAGCAGTACTTC. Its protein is CASSLTVSSYEQYF.

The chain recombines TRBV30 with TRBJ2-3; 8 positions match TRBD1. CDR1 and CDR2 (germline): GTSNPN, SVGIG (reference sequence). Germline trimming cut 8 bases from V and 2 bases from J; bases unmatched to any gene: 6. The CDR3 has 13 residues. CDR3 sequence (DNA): TGTGCCCATCGGACAGGGACCACAGATACGCAGTATTTT. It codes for CAHRTGTTDTQYF.

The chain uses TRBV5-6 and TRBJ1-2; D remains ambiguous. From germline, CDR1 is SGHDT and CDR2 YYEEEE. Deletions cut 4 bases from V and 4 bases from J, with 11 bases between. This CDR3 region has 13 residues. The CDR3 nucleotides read TGTGCCAGCAGCCCCCCGACGGGCTATGGCTACACCTTC. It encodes CASSPPTGYGYTF.

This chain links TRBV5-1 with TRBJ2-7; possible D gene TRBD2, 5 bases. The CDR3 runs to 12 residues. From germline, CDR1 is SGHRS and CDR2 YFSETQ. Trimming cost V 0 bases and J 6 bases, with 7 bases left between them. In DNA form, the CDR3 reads TGCGCCAGCAGCTTGGGACGGGGCGAGCAGTACTTC. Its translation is CASSLGRGEQYF. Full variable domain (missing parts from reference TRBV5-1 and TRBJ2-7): KAGVTQTPRYLIKTRGQQVTLSCSPISGHRSVSWYQQTPGQGLQFLFEYFSETQRNKGNFPGRFSGRQFSNSRSEMNVSTLELGDSALYLCASSLGRGEQYFGPGTRLTVT.

The CDR3 protein is CAWSVRGGGGYTF. CDR3 in DNA: TGTGCCTGGAGTGTCCGGGGTGGAGGGGGCTACACCTTC. V usage is TRBV30 and J usage is TRBJ1-2; no definite D call. Germline V gene sequence: CDR1 GTSNPN, CDR2 SVGIG (reference sequence). The V end was cut by 0 bases, the J end by 8 bases, with 13 bases between. This CDR3 contains 13 residues.

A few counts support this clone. The CDR3 here is CASSGDSHYEQYF. The CDR3 DNA sequence: TGTGCCAGCAGTGGGGACAGCCACTACGAGCAGTACTTC. V gene TRBV6-1 combines with J gene TRBJ2-7, with 7 bases matching TRBD1. In germline, CDR1 is MNHNS, CDR2 SASEGT. J was trimmed by 3 bases and V by 4 bases; bases with no gene match: 3. This CDR3 spans 13 amino acids.

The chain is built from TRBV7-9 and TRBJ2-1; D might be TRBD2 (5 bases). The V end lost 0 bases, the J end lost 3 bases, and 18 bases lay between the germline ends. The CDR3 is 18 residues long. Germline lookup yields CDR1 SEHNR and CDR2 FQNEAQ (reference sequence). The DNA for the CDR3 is TGTGCCAGCAGCTTAGCATCCCGAAGCGGAGGTAACTACAATGAGCAGTTCTTC. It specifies CASSLASRSGGNYNEQFF.

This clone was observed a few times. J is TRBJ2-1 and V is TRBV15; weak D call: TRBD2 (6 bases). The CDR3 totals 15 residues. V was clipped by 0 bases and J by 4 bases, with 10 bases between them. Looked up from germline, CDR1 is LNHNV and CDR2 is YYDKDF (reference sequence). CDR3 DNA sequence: TGTGCCACCAGCAGAGAGGGACTGGAATACAATGAGCAGTTCTTC. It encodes CATSREGLEYNEQFF.

CDR3 region: CASSVDPLAGYEQYF. Here the CDR3 DNA reads TGTGCCAGCAGCGTAGACCCCCTAGCGGGCTACGAGCAGTACTTC. V gene TRBV9 combines with J gene TRBJ2-7; 8 nucleotides agree with TRBD2. The CDR3 sequence is 15 residues long. V shed 0 bases, J shed 3 bases, and the junction held 5 bases outside the gene matches. Germline assignment: CDR1 SGDLS and CDR2 YYNGEE.

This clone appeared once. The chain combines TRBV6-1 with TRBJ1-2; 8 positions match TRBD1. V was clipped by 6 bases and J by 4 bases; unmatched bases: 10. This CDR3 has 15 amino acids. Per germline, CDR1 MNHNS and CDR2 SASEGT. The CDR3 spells CASRTTQGAGYGYTF. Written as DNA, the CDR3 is TGTGCCAGCAGGACTACGCAGGGGGCGGGCTATGGCTACACCTTC.

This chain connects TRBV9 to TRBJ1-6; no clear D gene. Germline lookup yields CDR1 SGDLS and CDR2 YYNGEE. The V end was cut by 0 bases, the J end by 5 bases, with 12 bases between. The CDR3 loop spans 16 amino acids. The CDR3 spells CASSVDYPRNNSPLHF. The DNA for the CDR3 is TGTGCCAGCAGCGTAGATTACCCCAGAAATAATTCACCCCTCCACTTT.

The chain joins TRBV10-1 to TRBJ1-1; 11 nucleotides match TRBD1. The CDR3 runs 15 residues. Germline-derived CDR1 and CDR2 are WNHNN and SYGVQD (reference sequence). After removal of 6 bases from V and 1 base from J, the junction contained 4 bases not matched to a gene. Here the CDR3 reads CASSAGTGGNTEAFF. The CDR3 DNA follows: TGCGCCAGCAGCGCCGGGACAGGGGGGAACACTGAAGCTTTCTTT.

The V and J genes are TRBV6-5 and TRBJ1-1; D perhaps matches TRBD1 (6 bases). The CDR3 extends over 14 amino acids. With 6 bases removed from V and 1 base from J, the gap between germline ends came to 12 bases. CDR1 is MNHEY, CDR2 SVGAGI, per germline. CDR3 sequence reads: CASRRGQSNTEAFF. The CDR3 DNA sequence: TGTGCCAGCAGGAGAGGACAGTCGAACACTGAAGCTTTCTTT.

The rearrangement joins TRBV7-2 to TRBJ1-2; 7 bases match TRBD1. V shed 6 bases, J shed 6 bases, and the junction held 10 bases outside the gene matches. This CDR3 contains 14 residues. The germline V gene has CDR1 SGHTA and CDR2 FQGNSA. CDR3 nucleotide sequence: TGTGCCAGCAGTTTGGACAGGCCTCGCGATGGCTACACCTTC. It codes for CASSLDRPRDGYTF.

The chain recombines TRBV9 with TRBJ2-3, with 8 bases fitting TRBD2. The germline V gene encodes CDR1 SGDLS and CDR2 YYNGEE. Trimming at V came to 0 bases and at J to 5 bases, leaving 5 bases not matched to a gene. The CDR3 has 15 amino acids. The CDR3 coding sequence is TGTGCCAGCAGCGTAGATCGGGGGGGGATAGATACGCAGTATTTT. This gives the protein CASSVDRGGIDTQYF. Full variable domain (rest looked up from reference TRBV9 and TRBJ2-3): DSGVTQTPKHLITATGQRVTLRCSPRSGDLSVYWYQQSLDQGLQFLIQYYNGEERAKGNILERFSAQQFPDLHSELNLSSLELGDSALYFCASSVDRGGIDTQYFGPGTRLTVL.

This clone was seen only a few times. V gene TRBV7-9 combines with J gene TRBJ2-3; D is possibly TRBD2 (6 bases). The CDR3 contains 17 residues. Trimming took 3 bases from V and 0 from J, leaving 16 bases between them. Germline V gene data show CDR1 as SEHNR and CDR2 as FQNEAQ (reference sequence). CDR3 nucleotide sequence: TGTGCCAGCAGCTTTTATTTTACCGGGACTAGCACAGATACGCAGTATTTT. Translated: CASSFYFTGTSTDTQYF.